This TCR beta chain was captured in a study of cytomegalovirus exposure and HLA in healthy donors. Regarding this clone: Its target is unknown. The sample holds other DNA sequences that translate to the same CDR3.

Study observations and caveats: Fewer N-insertions (relative to the roughly 660-donor mean) were reportedly seen in an Asian-associated ancestry cluster in a later analysis. Analyses of presence/absence relied on an assumption of roughly uniform sequencing depth across donors.

The PCR had 60 Vbeta and 13 Jbeta primers. Clones were sequenced by immunoSEQ multiplex PCR, and TCRdb holds only the in-frame ones, with some missing. The sample lists 150,000 to 200,000 clones, 70% to 85% occurring once. There are 14 residues in the CDR3. The germline V gene has CDR1 SGDLS and CDR2 YYNGEE. V was cut by 2 bases and J by 3 bases, with 9 bases left in between. This receptor was obtained from a boy between 2 and 10 years old in good health and CMV-seronegative. Sequenced sample: PBMCs. The gene calls are TRBV9 and TRBJ2-1, with a weak D call TRBD2 (6 bases). The CDR3 region has the DNA TGTGCCAGCAGCGTGGGCGGGGACTACAATGAGCAGTTCTTC. Encoded protein: CASSVGGDYNEQFF.